The 20 T cell receptor beta chains below were found in one sample sequenced in a study of CXCR3-negative and CXCR3-positive naive CD8 T cells. TRB cDNA libraries were made by UMI-labeled 5' RACE. Reprocessing the 5' RACE reads, TCRdb reports a single entry for every CDR3 protein and omits DNA. The table gives 150,000 or so distinct CDR3 sequences; the top ten clones make up 0.29% of it. Sample: naive CXCR3- CD8+ T cells from blood. Subset described: CD45RO-CCR7+CD27+CD95- naive CD8+ T cells lacking CXCR3 (TNR3-). Receptors originate from a human donor in good health. Some clones in this sample may be carry-over from other donors' samples.

The chain links TRBV25-1 to TRBJ2-7; the TRBD2 assignment by TCRdb is unverifiable without DNA. In germline, CDR1 is MGHDK, CDR2 SYGVNS. This CDR3 spans 15 amino acids. CDR3 loop: CASSEGLAGLGEQYF.

V gene TRBV6-5 combines with J gene TRBJ2-6; the TCRdb D gene call, TRBD1, has no DNA to confirm it. Per the germline V gene, CDR1 is MNHEY and CDR2 is SVGAGI. This CDR3 has 15 residues. The CDR3 region is CASSFQGAGANVLTF.

This chain connects TRBV6-6 to TRBJ1-2; TCRdb reports TRBD1, a call that lacks DNA to check it against. The CDR3 is 15 residues long. Germline CDR1 and CDR2: MNHNY and SVGAGI (reference sequence). CDR3 sequence reads: CASSTTTGGVYGYTF.

The genes are TRBV7-9 and TRBJ2-5; TCRdb picks TRBD1, but there is no DNA to check that call. Per the germline V gene, CDR1 is SEHNR and CDR2 is FQNEAQ (reference sequence). This CDR3 comprises 13 residues. This CDR3 reads CASSLDGGETQYF.

The chain carries TRBV7-9 and TRBJ2-2; no DNA is available, so the TRBD2 call from TCRdb remains unchecked. Looked up from germline, CDR1 is SEHNR and CDR2 is FQNEAQ (reference sequence). The CDR3 covers 17 residues. The CDR3 region is CASSAPVSGVHTGELFF.

The chain links TRBV7-2 to TRBJ2-7; absent DNA, TCRdb's TRBD1 call cannot be checked. From germline, CDR1 is SGHTA and CDR2 FQGNSA. This CDR3 is 15 amino acids long. Here the CDR3 reads CASSLGGAAFGEQYF.

The chain uses TRBV19 and TRBJ2-3; no DNA is available, so the TRBD1 call from TCRdb remains unchecked. Looked up from germline, CDR1 is LNHDA and CDR2 is SQIVND (reference sequence). The CDR3 has 15 residues. CDR3 sequence reads: CASSMPGLAPDTQYF.

The rearrangement links TRBV5-1 to TRBJ2-1; the D gene TCRdb calls, TRBD2, cannot be checked with no DNA. Germline CDR1 is SGHRS and CDR2 is YFSETQ. CDR3 length: 16 residues. CDR3 loop: CASSLEAGRWYNEQFF. Supplemented by reference TRBV5-1 and TRBJ2-1, the full variable domain reads KAGVTQTPRYLIKTRGQQVTLSCSPISGHRSVSWYQQTPGQGLQFLFEYFSETQRNKGNFPGRFSGRQFSNSRSEMNVSTLELGDSALYLCASSLEAGRWYNEQFFGPGTRLTVL.

The chain recombines TRBV15 with TRBJ1-1. CDR1 and CDR2 (germline): LNHNV, YYDKDF (reference sequence). The CDR3 length is 15 residues. The chain's CDR3 is CATSRGMAGNTEAFF. Together with reference TRBV15 and TRBJ1-1, the CDR3 gives the full variable domain: DAMVIQNPRYQVTQFGKPVTLSCSQTLNHNVMYWYQQKSSQAPKLLFHYYDKDFNNEADTPDNFQSRRPNTSFCFLDIRSPGLGDTAMYLCATSRGMAGNTEAFFGQGTRLTVV.

The chain couples TRBV10-1 to TRBJ2-7; TCRdb returns TRBD1, unconfirmable since there is no DNA. CDR1 and CDR2 from the germline V gene are WNHNN and SYGVQD (reference sequence). The CDR3 sequence is 15 residues long. CDR3 in amino acids: CASSDTGANLDEQYF.

The rearrangement joins TRBV29-1 to TRBJ2-1. The CDR3 spans 14 residues. Per the germline V gene, CDR1 is SQVTM and CDR2 is ANQGSEA. The CDR3 here is CSVSLGGSYNEQFF.

This chain connects TRBV28 to TRBJ2-3; there is no DNA to check the TCRdb D call of TRBD1. Germline lookup yields CDR1 MDHEN and CDR2 SYDVKM. The CDR3 sequence is 17 residues long. CDR3 loop: CASSSRGGTGAADTQYF. The full variable domain, rest sourced from reference TRBV28 and TRBJ2-3, is DVKVTQSSRYLVKRTGEKVFLECVQDMDHENMFWYRQDPGLGLRLIYFSYDVKMKEKGDIPEGYSVSREKKERFSLILESASTNQTSMYLCASSSRGGTGAADTQYFGPGTRLTVL.

This chain connects TRBV29-1 to TRBJ1-1; the D gene TCRdb calls, TRBD1, cannot be checked with no DNA. This CDR3 has 16 amino acids. Germline V lookup: CDR1 SQVTM, CDR2 ANQGSEA. Here the CDR3 reads CSVEWADRGGDTEAFF.

J is TRBJ2-7 and V is TRBV20-1; the D call of TRBD1 rests on TCRdb alone, since no DNA is present to check it. CDR3 length equals 14 residues. CDR1 is DFQATT, CDR2 SNEGSKA, per germline (reference sequence). The CDR3 region is CSARGGGNPYEQYF.

CDR3 loop: CASSHPTGDNTDTQYF. V gene TRBV4-3 combines with J gene TRBJ2-3; checking the TCRdb D call of TRBD1 is not possible without DNA. The CDR3 spans 16 residues. The germline CDR1 and CDR2 sequences are LGHNA and YSLEER.

The CDR3 is CASSPGLAVNTGELFF. V gene TRBV28 combines with J gene TRBJ2-2; TCRdb returns TRBD2, unconfirmable since there is no DNA. The CDR3 is 16 amino acids. Germline CDR1 MDHEN, CDR2 SYDVKM.

CDR3 sequence reads: CASSVETGQETQYF. The chain joins TRBV9 to TRBJ2-5; without DNA, the TCRdb call of TRBD1 cannot be checked. The germline CDR1 and CDR2 sequences are SGDLS and YYNGEE. The CDR3 is made up of 14 amino acids.

V usage is TRBV20-1 and J usage is TRBJ2-7; TCRdb designates TRBD2, a call that cannot be tested without DNA. Germline V gene data show CDR1 as DFQATT and CDR2 as SNEGSKA (reference sequence). This CDR3 has 15 amino acids. The CDR3 is CSASLAGSNSYEQYF.

This sequence joins TRBV20-1 and TRBJ2-1; TCRdb designates TRBD1, a call that cannot be tested without DNA. The CDR3 length is 16 residues. Germline-derived CDR1 and CDR2 are DFQATT and SNEGSKA (reference sequence). CDR3 loop: CSANKIDRVFNNEQFF.

The chain couples TRBV5-1 to TRBJ1-1. This CDR3 has 14 residues. The germline V gene has CDR1 SGHRS and CDR2 YFSETQ. CDR3 in amino acids: CASSLALGNTEAFF.